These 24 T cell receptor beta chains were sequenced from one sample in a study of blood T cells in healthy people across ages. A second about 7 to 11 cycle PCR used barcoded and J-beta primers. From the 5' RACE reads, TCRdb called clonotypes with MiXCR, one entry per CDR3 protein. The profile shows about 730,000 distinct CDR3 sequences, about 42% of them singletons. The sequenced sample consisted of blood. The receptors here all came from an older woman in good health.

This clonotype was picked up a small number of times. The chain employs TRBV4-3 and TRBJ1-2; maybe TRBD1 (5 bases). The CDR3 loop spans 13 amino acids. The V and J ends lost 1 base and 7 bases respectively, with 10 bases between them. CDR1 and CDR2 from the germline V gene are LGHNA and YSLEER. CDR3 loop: CASSQGARGGYTF. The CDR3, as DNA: TGCGCCAGCAGCCAAGGAGCAAGGGGTGGCTACACCTTC.

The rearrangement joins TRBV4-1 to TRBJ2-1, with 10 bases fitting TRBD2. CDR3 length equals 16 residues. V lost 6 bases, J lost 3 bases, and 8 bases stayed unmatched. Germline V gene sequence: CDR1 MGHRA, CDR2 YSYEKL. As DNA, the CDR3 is TGCGCCAGCAGTTACACCGGGACTAGCGACTACAATGAGCAGTTCTTC. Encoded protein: CASSYTGTSDYNEQFF.

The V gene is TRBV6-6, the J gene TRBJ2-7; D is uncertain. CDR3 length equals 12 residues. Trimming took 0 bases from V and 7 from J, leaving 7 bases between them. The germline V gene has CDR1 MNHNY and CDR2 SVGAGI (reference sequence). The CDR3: CASSYSALEQYF. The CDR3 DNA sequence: TGTGCCAGCAGTTACTCCGCCCTTGAGCAGTACTTC.

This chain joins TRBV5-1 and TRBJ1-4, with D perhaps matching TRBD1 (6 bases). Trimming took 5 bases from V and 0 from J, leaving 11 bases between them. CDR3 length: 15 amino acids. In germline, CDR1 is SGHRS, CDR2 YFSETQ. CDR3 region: CASSLTGPTNEKLFF. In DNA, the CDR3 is TGCGCCAGCAGTCTGACAGGCCCAACTAATGAAAAACTGTTTTTT.

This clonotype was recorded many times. The CDR3 spells CASSYVGREGDTQYF. In nucleotides, the CDR3 is TGTGCCAGCAGTTACGTTGGTCGGGAGGGAGATACGCAGTATTTT. The V call is TRBV6-2 or TRBV6-3, the J call TRBJ2-3; 8 nucleotides align to TRBD2. The CDR3 spans 15 residues. Germline-derived CDR1 and CDR2 are MNHEY and SVGEGT. J gave up 5 bases and V 2 bases, and 6 bases lay outside the gene matches.

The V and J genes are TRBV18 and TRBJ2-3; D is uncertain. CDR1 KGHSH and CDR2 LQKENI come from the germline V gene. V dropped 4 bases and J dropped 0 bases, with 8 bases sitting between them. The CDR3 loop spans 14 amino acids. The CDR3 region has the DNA TGTGCCAGCTCACAACTTCCTAGCACAGATACGCAGTATTTT. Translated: CASSQLPSTDTQYF.

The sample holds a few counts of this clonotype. This CDR3 is CSARARDSNYGYTF. The CDR3 region has the DNA TGCAGTGCTAGAGCCAGGGACAGCAACTATGGCTACACCTTC. J is TRBJ1-2 and V is TRBV20-1; 7 positions match TRBD1. Germline CDR1 reads DFQATT; CDR2 reads SNEGSKA (reference sequence). V lost 1 base, J lost 2 bases, and 4 bases stayed unmatched. The CDR3 runs to 14 residues.

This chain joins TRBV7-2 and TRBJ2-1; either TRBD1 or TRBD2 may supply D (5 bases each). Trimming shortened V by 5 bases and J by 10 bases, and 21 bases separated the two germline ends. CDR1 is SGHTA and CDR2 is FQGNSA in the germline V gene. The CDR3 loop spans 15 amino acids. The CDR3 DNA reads TGTGCCAGCAGCCTCACCCAAACCGGGGCTCGGGAGCAGTTCTTC. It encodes CASSLTQTGAREQFF.

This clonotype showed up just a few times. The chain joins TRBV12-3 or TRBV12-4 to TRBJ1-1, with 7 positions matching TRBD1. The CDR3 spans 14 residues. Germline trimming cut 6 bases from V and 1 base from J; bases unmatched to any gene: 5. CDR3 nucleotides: TGTGCCAGCAGATCGGACAGGCGGAACACTGAAGCTTTCTTT. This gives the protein CASRSDRRNTEAFF.

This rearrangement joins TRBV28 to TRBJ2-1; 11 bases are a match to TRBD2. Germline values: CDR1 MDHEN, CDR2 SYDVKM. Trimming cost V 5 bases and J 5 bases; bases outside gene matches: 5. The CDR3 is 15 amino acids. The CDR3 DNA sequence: TGTGCCAGCAGTCTTCCGGGACTAGCGGACAATGAGCAGTTCTTC. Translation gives CASSLPGLADNEQFF. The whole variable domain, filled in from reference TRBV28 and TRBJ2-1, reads DVKVTQSSRYLVKRTGEKVFLECVQDMDHENMFWYRQDPGLGLRLIYFSYDVKMKEKGDIPEGYSVSREKKERFSLILESASTNQTSMYLCASSLPGLADNEQFFGPGTRLTVL.

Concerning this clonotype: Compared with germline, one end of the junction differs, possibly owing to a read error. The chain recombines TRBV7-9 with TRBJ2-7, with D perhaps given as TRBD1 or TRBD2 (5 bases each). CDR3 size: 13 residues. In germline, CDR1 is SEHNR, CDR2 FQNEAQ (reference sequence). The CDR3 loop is CASNLARGAEQYF. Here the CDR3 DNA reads TGTGCCAGCAACTTAGCCAGAGGGGCTGAGCAGTACTTC.

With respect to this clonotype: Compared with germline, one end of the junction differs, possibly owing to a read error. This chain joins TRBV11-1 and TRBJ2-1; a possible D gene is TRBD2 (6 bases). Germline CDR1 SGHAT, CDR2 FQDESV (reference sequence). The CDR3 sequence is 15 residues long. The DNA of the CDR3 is TGTGCCTGCAGCTTAGTCGGGGGAGATATGAATGAGCAGTTCTTC. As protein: CACSLVGGDMNEQFF.

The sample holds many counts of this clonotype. Here the CDR3 DNA reads TGCGCCAGCAATATAGCGGGAGGGCCCACAGATACGCAGTATTTT. Protein sequence: CASNIAGGPTDTQYF. The chain is built from TRBV5-1 and TRBJ2-3; 11 positions match TRBD2. After removal of 6 bases from V and 2 bases from J, the junction contained 5 bases not matched to a gene. Per the germline V gene, CDR1 is SGHRS and CDR2 is YFSETQ. The CDR3 is 15 amino acids.

This CDR3 is CASSQPGLAGGHQETQYF. Here the CDR3 DNA reads TGTGCCAGCAGCCAACCAGGACTAGCGGGGGGCCACCAAGAGACCCAGTACTTC. The chain is built from TRBV3-1 and TRBJ2-5; 14 bases agree with TRBD2. V lost 2 bases, J lost 0 bases, and 5 bases stayed unmatched. The CDR3 sequence is 18 residues long. Germline lookup yields CDR1 LGHDT and CDR2 YNNKEL (reference sequence).

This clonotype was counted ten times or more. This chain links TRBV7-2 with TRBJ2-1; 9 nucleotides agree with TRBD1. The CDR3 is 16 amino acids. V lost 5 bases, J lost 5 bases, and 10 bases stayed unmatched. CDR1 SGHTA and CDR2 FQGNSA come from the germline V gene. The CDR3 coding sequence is TGTGCCAGCAGCCCAACTGGGACAGGGTACGACAATGAGCAGTTCTTC. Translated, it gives CASSPTGTGYDNEQFF.

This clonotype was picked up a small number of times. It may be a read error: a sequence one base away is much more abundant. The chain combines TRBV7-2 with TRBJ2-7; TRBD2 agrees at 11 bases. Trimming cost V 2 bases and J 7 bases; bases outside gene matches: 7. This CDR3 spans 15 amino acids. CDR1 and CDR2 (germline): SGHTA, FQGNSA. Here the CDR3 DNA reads TGTGCCAGCAGCTTACTAGCGGGAGGCGGGAATGAGCAGTACTTC. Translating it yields CASSLLAGGGNEQYF.

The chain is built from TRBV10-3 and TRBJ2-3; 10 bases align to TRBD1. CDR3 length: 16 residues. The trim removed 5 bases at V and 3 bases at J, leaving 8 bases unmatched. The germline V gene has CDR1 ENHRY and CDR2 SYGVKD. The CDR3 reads CAISPGTGVVTDTQYF. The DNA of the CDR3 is TGTGCCATCAGTCCCGGGACAGGGGTGGTAACAGATACGCAGTATTTT.

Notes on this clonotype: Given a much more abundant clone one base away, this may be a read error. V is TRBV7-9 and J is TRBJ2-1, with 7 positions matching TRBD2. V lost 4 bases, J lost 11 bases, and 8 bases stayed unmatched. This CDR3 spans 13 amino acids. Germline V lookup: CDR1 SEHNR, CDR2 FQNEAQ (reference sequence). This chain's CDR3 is CASSSNGGEKQFF. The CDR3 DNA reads TGTGCCAGCAGCTCCAATGGGGGGGAGAAGCAGTTCTTC.

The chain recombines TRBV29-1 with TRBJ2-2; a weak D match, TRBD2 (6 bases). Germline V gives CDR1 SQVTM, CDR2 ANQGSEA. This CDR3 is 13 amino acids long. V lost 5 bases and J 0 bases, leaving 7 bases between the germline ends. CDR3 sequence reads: CSVTSSNTGELFF. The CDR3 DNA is TGCAGCGTTACTAGCTCGAACACCGGGGAGCTGTTTTTT.

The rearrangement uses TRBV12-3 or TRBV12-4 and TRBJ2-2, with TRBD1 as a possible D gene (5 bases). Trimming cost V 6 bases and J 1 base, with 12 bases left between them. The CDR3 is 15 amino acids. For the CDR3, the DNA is TGTGCCAGCAGCCTAAACAGGATGAACACCGGGGAGCTGTTTTTT. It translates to CASSLNRMNTGELFF.

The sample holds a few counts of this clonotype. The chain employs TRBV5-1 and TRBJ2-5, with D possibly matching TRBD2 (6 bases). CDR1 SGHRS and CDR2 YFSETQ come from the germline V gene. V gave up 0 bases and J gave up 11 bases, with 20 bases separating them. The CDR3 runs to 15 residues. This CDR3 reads CASSLVVGGNNEQYF. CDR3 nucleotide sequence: TGCGCCAGCAGCTTGGTGGTGGGGGGAAACAATGAGCAGTACTTC.

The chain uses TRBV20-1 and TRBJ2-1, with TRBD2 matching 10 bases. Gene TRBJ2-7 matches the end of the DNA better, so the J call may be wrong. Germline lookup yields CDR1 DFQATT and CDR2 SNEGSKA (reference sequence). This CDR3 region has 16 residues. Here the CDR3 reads CSARGASGSTYNEQYF. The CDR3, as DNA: TGCAGTGCTAGAGGGGCTAGCGGGAGCACCTACAATGAGCAGTACTTC.

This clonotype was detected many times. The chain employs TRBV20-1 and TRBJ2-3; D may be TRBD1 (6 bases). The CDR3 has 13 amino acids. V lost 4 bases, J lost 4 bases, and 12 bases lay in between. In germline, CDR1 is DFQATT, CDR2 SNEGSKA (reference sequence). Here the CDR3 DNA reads TGCAGTGCTATGTTGCAGGGGCCAGATACGCAGTATTTT. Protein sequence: CSAMLQGPDTQYF.

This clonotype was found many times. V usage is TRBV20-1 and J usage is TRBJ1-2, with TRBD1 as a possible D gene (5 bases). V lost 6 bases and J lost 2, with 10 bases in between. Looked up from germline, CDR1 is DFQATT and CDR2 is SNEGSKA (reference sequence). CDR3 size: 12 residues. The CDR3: CSAVGLNYGYTF. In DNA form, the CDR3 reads TGCAGTGCCGTGGGACTGAACTATGGCTACACCTTC.